Following are 26 T cell receptor beta chains from one sample sequenced in a study of early stage breast cancer tumors. Method: immunoSEQ multiplex PCR; TCRdb's copy keeps in-frame clones and lacks some. The sample includes about 10,000 clones, around three fifths of them seen just once. Sequencing was performed on breast tumor tissue. These receptors were taken from a person in their sixties with breast cancer.

With regard to this clone: An end of the junction differs from the germline gene, which may be a read error. The rearrangement uses TRBV7-7 and TRBJ2-5, with 9 bases aligning to TRBD1. CDR3 length: 16 residues. Germline V gene data show CDR1 as SSHAT and CDR2 as FNYEAQ (reference sequence). The DNA of the CDR3 is TGTGCTAGCAGTCCTCACCTCGGGACAGGGCTGAAGACCCAGTACTTC. Translated: CASSPHLGTGLKTQYF.

This clone was counted only a few times. The chain carries TRBV25-1 and TRBJ1-5; no reliable D call. The length of the CDR3 is 15 residues. The V gene's germline CDR1 is MGHDK and CDR2 SYGVNS. V was shortened by 3 bases and J by 3 bases, with 12 bases between the two germline ends. CDR3 loop: CASSDPRRPNQPQHF. The CDR3 DNA reads as TGTGCCAGCAGTGATCCTCGACGGCCCAATCAGCCCCAGCATTTT.

V gene TRBV7-2 combines with J gene TRBJ2-7; perhaps D is TRBD1 or TRBD2 (5 bases each). CDR1 and CDR2 from the germline V gene are SGHTA and FQGNSA. The CDR3 totals 17 residues. V dropped 4 bases and J dropped 0 bases, with 19 bases sitting between them. The CDR3 DNA reads as TGTGCCAGCAGCTCAAAAACCGAGGGGTGGGCCTCCTACGAGCAGTACTTC. It translates to CASSSKTEGWASYEQYF.

This chain uses TRBV7-9 with TRBJ2-3; D possibly corresponds to TRBD1 (5 bases). This CDR3 is built from 15 residues. Trimming stripped 5 bases from V and 0 bases from J, with 12 bases between. Germline V gene data show CDR1 as SEHNR and CDR2 as FQNEAQ (reference sequence). The CDR3 loop is CASSLGAYSTDTQYF. The CDR3 region has the DNA TGTGCCAGCAGCCTTGGGGCCTATAGCACAGATACGCAGTATTTT. Using reference TRBV7-9 and TRBJ2-3 for the parts outside the CDR3, the full variable domain is DTGVSQNPRHKITKRGQNVTFRCDPISEHNRLYWYRQTLGQGPEFLTYFQNEAQLEKSRLLSDRFSAERPKGSFSTLEIQRTEQGDSAMYLCASSLGAYSTDTQYFGPGTRLTVL.

V and J are TRBV28 and TRBJ2-7; TRBD1 matches at 7 bases. CDR3 size: 15 residues. In germline, CDR1 is MDHEN, CDR2 SYDVKM. The ends lost 6 bases at V and 5 bases at J; junction bases unmatched: 13. The CDR3 DNA reads as TGTGCCAGCAGCTCCGACAGGGTGGGTGTTGACGAGCAGTACTTC. This sequence encodes CASSSDRVGVDEQYF.

The chain is built from TRBV6-1 and TRBJ2-3; 9 bases map to TRBD1. The CDR3 is made up of 16 amino acids. In germline, CDR1 is MNHNS, CDR2 SASEGT. V dropped 0 bases and J dropped 4; count of bases not matched to a gene: 5. The CDR3 DNA follows: TGTGCCAGCAGTGAAGCCCCGGGACAGGGTGCAGATACGCAGTATTTT. Translated: CASSEAPGQGADTQYF.

This clone was recorded only once. The rearrangement uses TRBV5-1 and TRBJ2-7; D perhaps matches TRBD1 (6 bases). Germline CDR1 reads SGHRS; CDR2 reads YFSETQ. The CDR3 runs to 15 residues. The V and J ends lost 0 bases and 1 base respectively, with 11 bases between them. In DNA, the CDR3 is TGCGCCAGCAGCTTGGCCCCAGGGGTTTCCTACGAGCAGTACTTC. Its protein is CASSLAPGVSYEQYF. The full variable domain, rest sourced from reference TRBV5-1 and TRBJ2-7, is KAGVTQTPRYLIKTRGQQVTLSCSPISGHRSVSWYQQTPGQGLQFLFEYFSETQRNKGNFPGRFSGRQFSNSRSEMNVSTLELGDSALYLCASSLAPGVSYEQYFGPGTRLTVT.

Comments on this clone: This sample includes further DNA sequences coding for the same CDR3. The rearrangement uses TRBV6-6 and TRBJ1-1; no clear D gene. Trimming left V 2 bases short and J 1 base short, with 2 bases between. The CDR3 consists of 12 residues. Germline values: CDR1 MNHNY, CDR2 SVGAGI (reference sequence). The CDR3 DNA reads as TGTGCCAGCAGTTACACGAACACTGAAGCTTTCTTT. This codes for CASSYTNTEAFF.

The chain recombines TRBV19 with TRBJ1-3; D not resolved. CDR3 length: 14 amino acids. The V gene lost 5 bases and the J gene lost 1 base, with 9 bases spanning the gap. The germline V gene has CDR1 LNHDA and CDR2 SQIVND (reference sequence). The CDR3 reads CASSRTASGNTIYF. The DNA of the CDR3 is TGTGCCAGTAGTCGGACTGCATCTGGAAACACCATATATTTT.

A few counts support this clone. The V call is TRBV6-1, the J call TRBJ1-2; D is perhaps TRBD1 (6 bases). CDR1 MNHNS and CDR2 SASEGT come from the germline V gene. V was pared by 0 bases and J by 4 bases, with 18 bases between. The CDR3 length is 17 residues. DNA for the CDR3: TGTGCCAGCAGTGAAGCGCTTCAGACAGGTCCCCTCTATGGCTACACCTTC. This codes for CASSEALQTGPLYGYTF.

The V and J genes are TRBV19 and TRBJ1-3; 7 bases agree with TRBD1. The CDR3 is made up of 15 amino acids. The germline gives CDR1 LNHDA, CDR2 SQIVND (reference sequence). Losses at the gene ends were 8 bases for V and 1 base for J; bases not matched to a gene: 8. DNA for the CDR3: TGTGCCAGTGAAGGGGGCCTCAAATCTGGAAACACCATATATTTT. It yields the protein CASEGGLKSGNTIYF.

CDR3 DNA sequence: TGTGCCAGCAGCCCCCAGGGGGATACGCAGTATTTT. The encoded protein is CASSPQGDTQYF. This chain uses TRBV13 with TRBJ2-3, with D perhaps matching TRBD1 (6 bases). V dropped 5 bases and J dropped 6 bases, with 9 bases sitting between them. This CDR3 region has 12 residues. Germline V CDR1 and CDR2: PRHDT, FYEKMQ (reference sequence).

The chain has TRBV18 and TRBJ1-2; no firm D call. Trimming left V 3 bases short and J 5 bases short, with 4 bases between. The CDR3 runs 11 residues. Germline loops: CDR1 KGHSH, CDR2 LQKENI. Here the CDR3 reads CASSPSYGYTF. The CDR3 coding sequence is TGTGCCAGCTCACCGTCATATGGCTACACCTTC.

This clone was seen a handful of times. This chain connects TRBV6-5 to TRBJ1-2; a possible D gene is TRBD1 (6 bases). Germline V gene sequence: CDR1 MNHEY, CDR2 SVGAGI. The CDR3 loop spans 14 amino acids. V lost 0 bases to trimming and J lost 3 bases, with 8 bases between them. DNA of the CDR3: TGTGCCAGCAGTTACTCAAGGGGGGACTATGGCTACACCTTC. Its translation is CASSYSRGDYGYTF.

In its sample, this clone was seen once. The chain has TRBV9 and TRBJ2-6; D perhaps matches TRBD2 (5 bases). The V end lost 7 bases, the J end lost 0 bases, and 5 bases lay between the germline ends. This CDR3 comprises 13 residues. Germline V gene lookup returns CDR1 SGDLS and CDR2 YYNGEE. Here the CDR3 reads CASRGSGANVLTF. CDR3 bases: TGTGCCAGCCGGGGCTCTGGGGCCAACGTCCTGACTTTC.

The chain links TRBV28 to TRBJ2-7; TRBD1 aligns across 7 bases. This CDR3 has 15 residues. CDR1 and CDR2 (germline): MDHEN, SYDVKM. V lost 3 bases, J lost 7 bases, and 12 bases stayed unmatched. The CDR3 sequence is CASSFFTGVSGEQYF. The CDR3 region has the DNA TGTGCCAGCAGTTTCTTCACAGGGGTCTCGGGAGAGCAGTACTTC.

The table lists this clone with a few counts. V gene TRBV28 combines with J gene TRBJ1-2; the match to TRBD1 covers 7 bases. Germline V gives CDR1 MDHEN, CDR2 SYDVKM. Unmatched junction bases numbered 7, after V lost 2 bases and J lost 4 bases. CDR3 length: 15 residues. CDR3 amino acids: CASSLRGPKIYGYTF. In DNA form, the CDR3 reads TGTGCCAGCAGTTTAAGGGGGCCTAAGATCTATGGCTACACCTTC.

The chain couples TRBV6-5 to TRBJ2-7; 8 positions match TRBD1. CDR3 length: 15 amino acids. With 10 bases clipped from V and 2 bases from J, the junction kept 13 bases outside the gene matches. Germline V gene data show CDR1 as MNHEY and CDR2 as SVGAGI. The CDR3 coding sequence is TGTGCCACATGGGCCGGGACAGGTGGACCCTACGAGCAGTACTTC. It codes for CATWAGTGGPYEQYF.

The chain carries TRBV10-3 and TRBJ1-2; D is perhaps TRBD1 (5 bases). The germline V gene has CDR1 ENHRY and CDR2 SYGVKD. The CDR3 has 13 residues. V was trimmed by 6 bases and J by 3 bases, leaving 11 bases between them. CDR3 amino acids: CAISREEDYGYTF. The CDR3 DNA is TGTGCCATCAGCAGGGAGGAAGACTATGGCTACACCTTC.

The chain has TRBV11-2 and TRBJ1-2, with 9 bases aligning to TRBD1. This CDR3 is 13 amino acids long. V lost 5 bases, J lost 9 bases, and 7 bases stayed unmatched. Looked up from germline, CDR1 is SGHAT and CDR2 is FQNNGV. The CDR3 DNA is TGTGCCAGCAGCCCCGGGACAGGGAGCAGCTACACCTTC. This sequence encodes CASSPGTGSSYTF.

The V call is TRBV2, the J call TRBJ1-6, with 7 positions matching TRBD1. V trimming: 5 bases; J trimming: 9 bases; junction bases outside the gene matches: 7. The CDR3 extends over 14 amino acids. CDR1 and CDR2 from the germline V gene are SNHLY and FYNNEI. CDR3 nucleotides: TGTGCCAGCAGTCTCCGGGACAGAGGTTCACCCCTCCACTTT. It specifies CASSLRDRGSPLHF.

The chain employs TRBV9 and TRBJ2-5; TRBD2 matches 7 bases. The germline V gene encodes CDR1 SGDLS and CDR2 YYNGEE. V lost 4 bases, J lost 5 bases, and 5 bases stayed unmatched. The CDR3 has 13 amino acids. CDR3 amino acids: CASSRAGVETQYF. The CDR3 DNA reads as TGTGCCAGCAGCCGTGCGGGGGTGGAGACCCAGTACTTC.

The V call is TRBV7-6, the J call TRBJ1-3, with unresolved D. The CDR3 runs 12 residues. The V end lost 5 bases, the J end lost 4 bases, and 6 bases lay between the germline ends. CDR1 is SGHVS and CDR2 is FNYEAQ in the germline V gene. The CDR3 spells CASSQPGNTIYF. As DNA, the CDR3 is TGTGCCAGCAGCCAACCCGGAAACACCATATATTTT. Full variable domain (outside the CDR3, taken from reference TRBV7-6 and TRBJ1-3): GAGVSQSPRYKVTKRGQDVALRCDPISGHVSLYWYRQALGQGPEFLTYFNYEAQQDKSGLPNDRFSAERPEGSISTLTIQRTEQRDSAMYRCASSQPGNTIYFGEGSWLTVV.

The chain couples TRBV5-6 to TRBJ1-1; D gene ambiguous. V was shortened by 4 bases and J by 1 base, with 5 bases between the two germline ends. Germline V gene data show CDR1 as SGHDT and CDR2 as YYEEEE. This CDR3 is 12 amino acids long. This CDR3 is CASSPKNTEAFF. The CDR3 DNA follows: TGTGCCAGCAGCCCTAAGAACACTGAAGCTTTCTTT.

This clone ranks as large. V gene TRBV15 combines with J gene TRBJ1-2; TRBD1 is a possible D gene (5 bases). V was cut by 0 bases and J by 4 bases, with 9 bases left in between. The CDR3 sequence is 14 residues long. Germline V gene data show CDR1 as LNHNV and CDR2 as YYDKDF (reference sequence). CDR3 region: CATSRDEGPYGYTF. The CDR3 nucleotides read TGTGCCACCAGCAGAGATGAGGGGCCCTATGGCTACACCTTC.

This clone is judged medium-sized. This chain joins TRBV19 and TRBJ2-3; D is undetermined. Trimming took 0 bases from V and 2 from J, leaving 18 bases between them. This CDR3 is built from 18 residues. CDR1 and CDR2 from the germline V gene are LNHDA and SQIVND (reference sequence). Here the CDR3 reads CASSIDPTGPPSTDTQYF. In DNA, the CDR3 is TGTGCCAGTAGTATAGATCCCACCGGGCCCCCATCCACAGATACGCAGTATTTT.